The source of this T cell receptor beta chain is a study of T cells in Graves' hyperthyroidism and ophthalmopathy. RNA transcripts served as the template for amplifying TCR beta CDR3 regions. TCR CDR3 regions were first amplified by RT-PCR with HTBI primers. MiXCR was run by TCRdb on the multiplex PCR reads, yielding one entry per CDR3 protein. Of roughly 500,000 distinct CDR3 sequences in the sample, approximately 22% are singletons; the top ten hold 49%. This clonotype showed up just a few times. The antigen remains unidentified. Germline assignment: CDR1 SGHTA and CDR2 FQGTGA. V lost 0 bases to trimming and J lost 4 bases, with 6 bases between them. This CDR3 is 13 amino acids long. Out of approximately 9.9 ml of fresh peripheral blood came the PBMCs. Broader study findings: Onset of ophthalmopathy came a median around 7.1 months after the model predicted it.

This sequence joins TRBV7-3 and TRBJ1-2; no clear D gene. The sequencing input was blood. The receptor comes from a woman aged 70-85 years with Graves' ophthalmopathy. CDR3 sequence reads: CASSLTRGYGYTF. The CDR3 DNA follows: TGTGCCAGCAGCTTAACGAGAGGCTATGGCTACACCTTC.